This note documents a single T cell receptor beta chain sequence. This specimen belongs to a study of blood T cell repertoires in COVID-19. Study summary: T cells, B-cell-depleted T cells, or PBMCs provided the cDNA or gDNA that served as material.

Per the study methods: Estimation of nucleated cell counts relied on the amplification of reference gene primers. The protocol was immunoSEQ multiplex PCR, while the TCRdb copy is restricted to in-frame clones and leaves out a portion. D and trimming were read from the DNA, whereas the V and J calls and clone size are those reported in that table. Of about 190,000 clones listed, roughly 86% are singletons. Recovered status applied to Cohort 3 donors who had two consecutive negative PCRs. It also applied to those with clearance or with symptom resolution. The TCR was taken from a young woman who had recovered from COVID-19. The material sequenced was PBMCs or T cells enriched from blood (not recorded which).

In nucleotides, the CDR3 is TGTGCCAGCAGCTTTCCGACAGGCCAGCAAGAGACCCAGTACTTC. Translation: CASSFPTGQQETQYF. The V call is TRBV5-4, the J call TRBJ2-5; D possibly corresponds to TRBD1 (6 bases). Trimming stripped 2 bases from V and 2 bases from J, with 13 bases between. The V gene's germline CDR1 is SGHNT and CDR2 YYREEE (reference sequence). CDR3 size: 15 residues.